This T cell receptor beta chain was found in a study of T-cell memory formation after mild COVID-19 (dated by TCRdb to the early 2020s). Study-level background: TCR sequence clusters from the two donors were largely donor specific. Two young, previously healthy adult volunteers made up the cohort, one male and one female. In a couple of donors, T-cell clones that expanded and contracted after mild COVID-19 were followed by sequencing TCRalpha and TCRbeta repertoires longitudinally. Overall study results and their limits: Whether the second-wave clones peaking on day 37 were SARS-CoV-2 specific was not confirmed. Some responding clones were detected in pre-infection memory, suggesting pre-existing cross-reactive memory T cells joined the SARS-CoV-2 response. Balanced CD4/CD8 phenotypes were observed for clones contracting from day 15 to 85, whereas a bias towards CD4+ was observed for a second wave of clones expanding from day 15 to 37. Contracting CD4+ clones were found mainly in CM and EM memory subsets, while CD8+ clones were enriched in EMRA. Only a couple of mild cases were covered in the study, and larger cohorts including severe cases with pre-infection samples were considered necessary.

Remarks on this clonotype: There is no known antigen for this receptor. No base qualities exist here, and no much larger clone lies one base off it.

From its cysteine to its phenylalanine, the CDR3 spans 14 amino acids. The retained sequence is limited to the CDR3, 42 bases, with the frame set at the first base. Relative to germline, V is missing 6 bases and J is missing 5 bases, with 5 bases of the junction outside any gene match. Instrument on record: Illumina NovaSeq 6000. Using 5'RACE with constant-segment primers, TCRalpha and TCRbeta cDNA libraries were constructed, with sample barcodes and unique molecular identifiers added in the process. Trizol reagent was used to extract RNA from every sample. Libraries were amplified in two PCR steps, with a second sample barcode and Illumina TruSeq adapters added in the second step. Sequencing of libraries was performed on an Illumina NovaSeq with 2 x 150 bp paired-end reads. The study's own analysis went as follows. The reads were demultiplexed and collapsed into UMI-guided consensus sequences using migec v1.2.7. With mixcr v2.1.11, UMI consensuses were aligned to TRA and TRB V and J templates and assembled into clonotypes. Expanded or contracted clonotypes were those called significant by both edgeR and NoisET, with noise models trained on biological replicates. edgeR calls used a false discovery rate-adjusted p below 0.01 and a log2 fold-change threshold of 1. As an exploratory analysis of dynamics, PCA with hierarchical clustering was applied to max-normalized trajectories of the 1000 most abundant clonotypes. The CD4 or CD8 phenotype of responding clones was assigned using the separately sequenced CD4+ and CD8+ repertoires. Clones were called with MiXCR by TCRdb after fastp trimmed the public reads at Q25, and only in-frame beta chains were retained. Under each unique CDR3 protein, matching rows form one entry showing the most common genes and DNA. TCRdb's processing, not the study's, gives the V and J calls here. The sample contains 310,000 or so distinct CDR3 sequences, approximately 15% of them found a single time. 20% to 25% of the sample rests with the top ten.

PBMCs were isolated by Ficoll-Paque density gradient centrifugation. Material: PBMCs or a T cell subset sorted from them (not recorded which). Recombination linked TRBV12-3 or TRBV12-4 to TRBJ1-5, with 9 bases matching TRBD1. The TCR sequence derives from a young man who had mild COVID-19 (a few samples of this study predate the infection). The sample titles of this study are shuffled in the database, so cell type and time point are left out; the donor was told from shared clones. In nucleotide form, the sequence is TGTGCCAGCAGCCCACAGGGGGCCGATCAGCCCCAGCATTTT. Its translation reads: CASSPQGADQPQHF.